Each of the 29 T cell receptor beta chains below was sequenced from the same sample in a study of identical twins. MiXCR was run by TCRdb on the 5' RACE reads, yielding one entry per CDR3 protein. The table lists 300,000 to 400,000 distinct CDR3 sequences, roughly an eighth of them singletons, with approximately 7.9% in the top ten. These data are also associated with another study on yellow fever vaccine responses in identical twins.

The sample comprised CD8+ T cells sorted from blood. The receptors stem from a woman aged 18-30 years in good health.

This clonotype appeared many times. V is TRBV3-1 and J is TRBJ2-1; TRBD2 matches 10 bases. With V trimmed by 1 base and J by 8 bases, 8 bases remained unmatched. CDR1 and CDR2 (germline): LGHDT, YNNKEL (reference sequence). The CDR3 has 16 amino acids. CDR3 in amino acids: CASSQGPSGREDEQFF. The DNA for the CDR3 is TGTGCCAGCAGCCAAGGGCCGAGCGGGAGGGAGGATGAGCAGTTCTTC.

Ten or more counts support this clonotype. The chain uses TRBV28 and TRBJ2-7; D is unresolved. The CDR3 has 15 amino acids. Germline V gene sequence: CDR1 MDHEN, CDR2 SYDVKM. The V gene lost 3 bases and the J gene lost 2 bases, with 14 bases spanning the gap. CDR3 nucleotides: TGTGCCAGCAGTTTCGCCCTCGGCCCACCCTACGAGCAGTACTTC. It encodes CASSFALGPPYEQYF.

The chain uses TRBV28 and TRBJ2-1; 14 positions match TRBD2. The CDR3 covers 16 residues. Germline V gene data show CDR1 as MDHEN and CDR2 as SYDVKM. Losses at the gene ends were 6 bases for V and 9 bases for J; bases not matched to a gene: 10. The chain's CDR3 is CASRYEGLAGDGEQFF. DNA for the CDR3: TGTGCCAGCAGATATGAGGGACTAGCGGGAGACGGTGAGCAGTTCTTC.

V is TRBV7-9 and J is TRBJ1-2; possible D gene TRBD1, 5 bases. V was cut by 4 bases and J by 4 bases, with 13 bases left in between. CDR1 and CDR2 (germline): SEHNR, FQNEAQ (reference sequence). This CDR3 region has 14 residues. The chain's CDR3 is CASSSLEGTYGYTF. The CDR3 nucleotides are TGTGCCAGCAGCTCCCTGGAGGGGACCTATGGCTACACCTTC.

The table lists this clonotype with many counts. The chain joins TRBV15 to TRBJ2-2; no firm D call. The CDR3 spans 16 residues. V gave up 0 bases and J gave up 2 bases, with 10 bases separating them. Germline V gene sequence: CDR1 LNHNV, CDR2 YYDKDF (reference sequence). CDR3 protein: CATSRDLIANTGELFF. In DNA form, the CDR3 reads TGTGCCACCAGCAGAGATCTGATAGCCAACACCGGGGAGCTGTTTTTT.

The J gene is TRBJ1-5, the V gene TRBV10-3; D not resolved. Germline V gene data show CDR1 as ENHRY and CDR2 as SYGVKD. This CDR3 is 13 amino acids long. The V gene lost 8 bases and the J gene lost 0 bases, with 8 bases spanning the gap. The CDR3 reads CAIGSDSNQPQHF. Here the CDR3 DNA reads TGTGCCATCGGTTCAGATAGCAATCAGCCCCAGCATTTT.

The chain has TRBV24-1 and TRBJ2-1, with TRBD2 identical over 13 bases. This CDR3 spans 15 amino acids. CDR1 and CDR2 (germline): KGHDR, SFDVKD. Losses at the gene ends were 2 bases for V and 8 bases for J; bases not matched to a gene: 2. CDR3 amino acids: CATSDSGLAGDEQFF. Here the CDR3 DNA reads TGTGCCACCAGTGATTCTGGACTAGCGGGGGATGAGCAGTTCTTC.

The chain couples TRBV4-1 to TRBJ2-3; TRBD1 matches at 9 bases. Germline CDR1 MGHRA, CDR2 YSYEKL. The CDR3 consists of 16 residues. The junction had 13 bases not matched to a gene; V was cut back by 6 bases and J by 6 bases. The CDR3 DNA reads TGCGCCAGCAGGGAATCCTACAGGGGGCTTCAGGATACGCAGTATTTT. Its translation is CASRESYRGLQDTQYF.

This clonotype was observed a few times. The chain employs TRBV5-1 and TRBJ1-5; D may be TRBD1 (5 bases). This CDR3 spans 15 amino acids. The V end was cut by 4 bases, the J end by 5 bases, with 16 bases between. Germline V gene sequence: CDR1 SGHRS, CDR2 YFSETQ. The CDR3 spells CASSPRGALDQPQHF. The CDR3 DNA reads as TGCGCCAGCAGCCCGAGGGGCGCCTTGGATCAGCCCCAGCATTTT. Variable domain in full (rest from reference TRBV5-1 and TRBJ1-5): KAGVTQTPRYLIKTRGQQVTLSCSPISGHRSVSWYQQTPGQGLQFLFEYFSETQRNKGNFPGRFSGRQFSNSRSEMNVSTLELGDSALYLCASSPRGALDQPQHFGDGTRLSIL.

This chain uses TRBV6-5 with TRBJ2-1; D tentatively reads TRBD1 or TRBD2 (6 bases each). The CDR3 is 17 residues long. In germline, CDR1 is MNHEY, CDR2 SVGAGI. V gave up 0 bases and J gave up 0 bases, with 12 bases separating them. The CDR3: CASSYSTGGLSYNEQFF. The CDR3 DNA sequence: TGTGCCAGCAGTTACTCAACCGGGGGCCTCTCCTACAATGAGCAGTTCTTC.

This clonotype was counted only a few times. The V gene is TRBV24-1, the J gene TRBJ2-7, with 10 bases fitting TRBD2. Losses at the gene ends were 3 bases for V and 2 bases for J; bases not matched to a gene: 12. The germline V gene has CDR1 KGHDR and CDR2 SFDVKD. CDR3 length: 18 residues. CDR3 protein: CATSDPDTSSGSPYEQYF. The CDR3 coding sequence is TGTGCCACCAGTGATCCTGATACTTCTAGCGGGAGTCCCTACGAGCAGTACTTC.

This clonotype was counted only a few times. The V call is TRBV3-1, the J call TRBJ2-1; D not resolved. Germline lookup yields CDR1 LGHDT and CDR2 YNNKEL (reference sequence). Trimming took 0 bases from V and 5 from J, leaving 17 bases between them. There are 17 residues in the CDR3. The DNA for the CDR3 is TGTGCCAGCAGCCAAGAGGTACCCAGCTACCGAGACAATGAGCAGTTCTTC. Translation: CASSQEVPSYRDNEQFF.

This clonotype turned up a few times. The CDR3 DNA follows: TGCAGTGCTAGAGATGGGGGGGCAGGCACAGATACGCAGTATTTT. This gives the protein CSARDGGAGTDTQYF. The genes are TRBV20-1 and TRBJ2-3; D possibly corresponds to TRBD2 (7 bases). Trimming removed 0 bases from V and 1 base from J, with 11 bases in between. Looked up from germline, CDR1 is DFQATT and CDR2 is SNEGSKA (reference sequence). This CDR3 region has 15 residues.

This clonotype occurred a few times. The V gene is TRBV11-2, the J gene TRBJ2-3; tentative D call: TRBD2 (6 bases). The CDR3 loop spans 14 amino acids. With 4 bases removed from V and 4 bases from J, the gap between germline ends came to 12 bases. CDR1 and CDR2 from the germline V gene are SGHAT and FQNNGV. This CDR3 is CASSYRGRSDTQYF. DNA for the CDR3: TGTGCCAGCAGCTACCGGGGGAGATCAGATACGCAGTATTTT. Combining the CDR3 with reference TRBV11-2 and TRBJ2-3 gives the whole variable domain EAGVAQSPRYKIIEKRQSVAFWCNPISGHATLYWYQQILGQGPKLLIQFQNNGVVDDSQLPKDRFSAERLKGVDSTLKIQPAKLEDSAVYLCASSYRGRSDTQYFGPGTRLTVL.

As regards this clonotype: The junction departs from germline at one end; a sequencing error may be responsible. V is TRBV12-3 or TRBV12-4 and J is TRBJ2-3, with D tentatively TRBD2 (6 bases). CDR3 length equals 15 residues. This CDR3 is CASRLGGVGADTQYF. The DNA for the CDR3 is TGTGCCAGCAGGTTAGGCGGGGTTGGCGCAGATACGCAGTATTTT.

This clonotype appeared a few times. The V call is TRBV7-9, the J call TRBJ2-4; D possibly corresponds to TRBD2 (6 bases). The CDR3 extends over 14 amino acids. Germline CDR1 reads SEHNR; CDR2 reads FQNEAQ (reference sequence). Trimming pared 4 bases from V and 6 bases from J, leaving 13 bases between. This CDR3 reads CASSSGGVGNIQYF. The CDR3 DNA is TGTGCCAGCAGCTCCGGGGGTGTGGGAAACATTCAGTACTTC.

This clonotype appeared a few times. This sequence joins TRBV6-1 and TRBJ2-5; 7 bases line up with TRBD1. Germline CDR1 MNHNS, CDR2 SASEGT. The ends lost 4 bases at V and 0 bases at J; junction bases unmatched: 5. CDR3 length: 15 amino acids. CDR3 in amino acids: CASSAGTANQETQYF. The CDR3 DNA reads TGTGCCAGCAGTGCCGGGACAGCTAACCAAGAGACCCAGTACTTC.

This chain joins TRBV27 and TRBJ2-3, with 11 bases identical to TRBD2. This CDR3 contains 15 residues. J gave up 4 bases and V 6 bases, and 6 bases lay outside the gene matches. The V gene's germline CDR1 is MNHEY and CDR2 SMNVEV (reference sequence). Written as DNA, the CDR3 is TGTGCCAGCAGAGATCTAGCGGGAGGAGCAGATACGCAGTATTTT. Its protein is CASRDLAGGADTQYF.

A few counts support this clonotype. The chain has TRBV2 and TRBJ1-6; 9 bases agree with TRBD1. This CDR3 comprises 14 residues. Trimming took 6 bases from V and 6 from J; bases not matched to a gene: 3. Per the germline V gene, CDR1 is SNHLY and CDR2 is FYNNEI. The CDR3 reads CASRATGGNSPLHF. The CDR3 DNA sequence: TGTGCCAGCAGAGCGACAGGGGGTAATTCACCCCTCCACTTT.

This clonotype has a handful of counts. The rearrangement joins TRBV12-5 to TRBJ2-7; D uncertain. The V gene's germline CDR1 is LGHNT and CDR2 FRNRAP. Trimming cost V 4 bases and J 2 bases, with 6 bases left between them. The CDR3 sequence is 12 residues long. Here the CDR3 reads CASGSGPYEQYF. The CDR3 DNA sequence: TGTGCTAGTGGTTCTGGGCCCTACGAGCAGTACTTC.

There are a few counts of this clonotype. The CDR3 DNA is TGTGCCAGCAGCCCTAGCGGGGGGAACACAGATACGCAGTATTTT. Its protein is CASSPSGGNTDTQYF. The rearrangement joins TRBV13 to TRBJ2-3, with TRBD2 matching over 11 bases. V trimming: 5 bases; J trimming: 2 bases; junction bases outside the gene matches: 3. The CDR3 has 15 residues. CDR1 PRHDT and CDR2 FYEKMQ come from the germline V gene (reference sequence).

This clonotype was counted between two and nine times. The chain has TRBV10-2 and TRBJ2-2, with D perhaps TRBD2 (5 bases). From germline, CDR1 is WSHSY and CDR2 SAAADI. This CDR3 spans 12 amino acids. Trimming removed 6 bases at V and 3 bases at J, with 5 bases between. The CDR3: CASRDYTGELFF. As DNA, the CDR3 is TGCGCCAGCAGGGACTACACCGGGGAGCTGTTTTTT.

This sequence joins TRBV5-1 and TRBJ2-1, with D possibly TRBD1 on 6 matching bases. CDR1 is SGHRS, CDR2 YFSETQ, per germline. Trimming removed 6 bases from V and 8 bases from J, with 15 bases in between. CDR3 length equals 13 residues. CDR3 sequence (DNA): TGCGCCAGCAATCAGAGGGGGTCTGATGAGCAGTTCTTC. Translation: CASNQRGSDEQFF.

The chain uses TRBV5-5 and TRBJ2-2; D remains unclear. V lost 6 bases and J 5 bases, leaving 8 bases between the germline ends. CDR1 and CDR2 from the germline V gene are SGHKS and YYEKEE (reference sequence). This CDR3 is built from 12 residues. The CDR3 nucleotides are TGTGCCAGCAAGGTGGGGACCGGGGAGCTGTTTTTT. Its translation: CASKVGTGELFF. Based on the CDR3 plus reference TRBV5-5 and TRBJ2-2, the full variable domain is DAGVTQSPTHLIKTRGQQVTLRCSPISGHKSVSWYQQVLGQGPQFIFQYYEKEERGRGNFPDRFSARQFPNYSSELNVNALLLGDSALYLCASKVGTGELFFGEGSRLTVL.

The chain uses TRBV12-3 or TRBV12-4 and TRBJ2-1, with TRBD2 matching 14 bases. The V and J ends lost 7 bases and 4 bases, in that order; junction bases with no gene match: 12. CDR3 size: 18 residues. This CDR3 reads CASKPPGTSGSKYNEQFF. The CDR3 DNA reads TGTGCCAGCAAACCACCCGGGACTAGCGGGAGTAAGTACAATGAGCAGTTCTTC.

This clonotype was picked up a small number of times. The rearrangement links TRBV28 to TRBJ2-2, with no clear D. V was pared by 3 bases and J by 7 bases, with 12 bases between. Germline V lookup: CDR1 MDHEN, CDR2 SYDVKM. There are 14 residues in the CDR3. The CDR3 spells CASSFSRFGGELFF. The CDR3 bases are TGTGCCAGCAGTTTTAGCCGGTTTGGCGGGGAGCTGTTTTTT. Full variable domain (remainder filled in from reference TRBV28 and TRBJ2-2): DVKVTQSSRYLVKRTGEKVFLECVQDMDHENMFWYRQDPGLGLRLIYFSYDVKMKEKGDIPEGYSVSREKKERFSLILESASTNQTSMYLCASSFSRFGGELFFGEGSRLTVL.

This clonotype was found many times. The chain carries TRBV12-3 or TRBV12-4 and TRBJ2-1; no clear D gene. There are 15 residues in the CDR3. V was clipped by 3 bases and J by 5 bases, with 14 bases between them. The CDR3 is CASSFRQPLNNEQFF. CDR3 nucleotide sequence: TGTGCCAGCAGTTTCAGGCAGCCCCTTAACAATGAGCAGTTCTTC.

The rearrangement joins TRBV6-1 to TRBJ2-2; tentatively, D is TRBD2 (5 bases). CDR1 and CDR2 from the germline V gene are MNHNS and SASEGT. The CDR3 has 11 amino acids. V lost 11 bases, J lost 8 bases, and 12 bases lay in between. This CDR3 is CAVGRMGELFF. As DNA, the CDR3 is TGTGCCGTTGGGAGAATGGGGGAGCTGTTTTTT.

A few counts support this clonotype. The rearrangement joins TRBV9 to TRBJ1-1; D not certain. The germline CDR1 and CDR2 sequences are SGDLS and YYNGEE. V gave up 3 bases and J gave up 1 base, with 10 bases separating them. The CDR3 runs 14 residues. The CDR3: CASSEVHGNTEAFF. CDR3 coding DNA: TGTGCCAGCAGCGAAGTACACGGGAACACTGAAGCTTTCTTT.